This TCR beta chain was identified in a study of vaccination effects on CD4 cells after COVID-19. Study-wide context: With the ViraFEST assay, the study expanded antigen-specific CD4+ T cells using viral peptide pools, then sequenced them. Post-vaccine specimens arrived a median 72 days past the second dose.

Worth noting for this clone: Its antigen is unidentified.

J was trimmed by 2 bases and V by 2 bases; bases with no gene match: 5. Germline V gene sequence: CDR1 MNHEY, CDR2 SVGAGI. The CDR3 is 15 amino acids. Study-level results: In the study, convalescent patients were few, and early post-infection timepoints were absent.

Cultured cells yielded isolated CD4+ T cells after nine to ten days. Participants completed two doses of the BNT162b2 or mRNA-1273 vaccine. Profiling relied on immunoSEQ multiplex PCR, and the TCRdb table lists in-frame clones only, not all of them. In the table there are about 40,000 clones, under 70% of which are singletons. This clonotype originated in a human donor who received a COVID-19 vaccine. The input for sequencing was CD4+ T cells from PBMCs cultured without peptide, taken after COVID-19 vaccination. The V and J genes are TRBV6-5 and TRBJ2-7; 8 bases map to TRBD1. The CDR3 is CASSYTQGGTYEQYF. The DNA of the CDR3 is TGTGCCAGCAGTTACACACAGGGGGGAACCTACGAGCAGTACTTC.